This paragraph covers one T cell receptor (beta chain) sequence. The antigen is undetermined. Ophthalmopathy patients all had a Clinical Activity Score of at least 3, a NOSPECS grade of at least 4 and disease under 3 months old. RNA transcripts yielded amplified TCR beta CDR3 regions. Initially, a first-round RT-PCR of the TCR CDR3 employed the HTBI primer set. Each CDR3 protein gets one entry after TCRdb re-called the multiplex PCR reads with MiXCR. This table holds around 690,000 distinct CDR3 sequences, about 20% found once. The data belong to a study of T cells in Graves' hyperthyroidism and ophthalmopathy. Study findings and constraints: Appearing also in blood were most of the thyroid clonotypes expanded above 0.001. Classification by a 13 V-J model distinguished ophthalmopathy from stable hyperthyroidism.

This CDR3 is 18 amino acids long. V lost 4 bases to trimming and J lost 8 bases, with 29 bases between them. Germline-derived CDR1 and CDR2 are MNHNS and SASEGT. The genes are TRBV6-1 and TRBJ1-2; tentatively, D is TRBD1 (6 bases). The receptor was isolated from a man aged 25 to 40 with Graves' ophthalmopathy. Material: blood. In nucleotides, the CDR3 is TGTGCCAGCAGTGGATTTCCCCCCGGGACAAGGCCCGTAACGGGCTACACCTTC. Its protein is CASSGFPPGTRPVTGYTF.